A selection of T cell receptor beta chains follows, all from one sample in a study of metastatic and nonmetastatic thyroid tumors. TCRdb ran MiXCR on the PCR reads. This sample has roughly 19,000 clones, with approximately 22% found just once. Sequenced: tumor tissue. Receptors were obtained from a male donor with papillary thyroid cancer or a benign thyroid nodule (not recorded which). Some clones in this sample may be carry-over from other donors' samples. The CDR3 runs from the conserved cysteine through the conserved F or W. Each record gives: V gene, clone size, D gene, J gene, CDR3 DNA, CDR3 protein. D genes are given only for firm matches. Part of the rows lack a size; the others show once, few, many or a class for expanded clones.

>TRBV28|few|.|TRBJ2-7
TGTGCCAGCAGCCGCGGGTTCCTAGGGGAGCAGTACTTC
CASSRGFLGEQYF
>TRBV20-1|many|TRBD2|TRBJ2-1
TGCAGTGCTAGAGGCCCTGGTAGCGGGAGGGCCCTGGGGAATGAGCAGTTCTTC
CSARGPGSGRALGNEQFF
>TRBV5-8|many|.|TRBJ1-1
TGTGCCAGCAGCTTAGGAGTAATCACTGAAGCTTTCTTT
CASSLGVITEAFF
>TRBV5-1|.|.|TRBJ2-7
TGCGCCAGCAGCTCCGGACCCAGCTACGAGCAGTACTTC
CASSSGPSYEQYF
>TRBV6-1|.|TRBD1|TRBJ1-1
TGTGCCAGCAGAACTACAGGGGTGTGGACTGAAGCTTTCTTT
CASRTTGVWTEAFF
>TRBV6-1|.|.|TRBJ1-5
TGTGCCAGCAGTGAGTGGGGAACAGCCTTTAGCAATCATCCCCAGCATTTT
CASSEWGTAFSNHPQHF
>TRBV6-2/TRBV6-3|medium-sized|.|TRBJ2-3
TGTGCCACCCAGGACATAAACACAGATACGCAGTATTTT
CATQDINTDTQYF
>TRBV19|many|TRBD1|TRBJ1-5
TGTGCCAGTAGTTCCACGGGGGACAGCTATCAGCCCCAGCATTTT
CASSSTGDSYQPQHF
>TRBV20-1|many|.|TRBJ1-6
TGCAGTGCTAGTTTATCCCAGGATAATTCACCCCTCCACTTT
CSASLSQDNSPLHF
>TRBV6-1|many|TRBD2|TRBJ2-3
TGTGCCAGCAGTGAAGTAGATAGCGGGGGATCAGATACGCAGTATTTT
CASSEVDSGGSDTQYF
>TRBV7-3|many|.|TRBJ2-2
TGTGCCAGCAGCTTAATAGGGACCGGGGAGCTGTTTTTT
CASSLIGTGELFF
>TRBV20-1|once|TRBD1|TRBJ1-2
TGCAGTTTAATCACCGACAGGGCGGATGGCTACACCTTC
CSLITDRADGYTF
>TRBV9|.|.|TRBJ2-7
TGTGCCAGCAGCCCCTCCGAGGCGGCCACCTACGGGCAGTACTTC
CASSPSEAATYGQYF
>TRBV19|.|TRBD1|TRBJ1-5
TGTGCCAGTAGTTCGGGACAGGGTTCTCAGCCCCAGCATTTT
CASSSGQGSQPQHF
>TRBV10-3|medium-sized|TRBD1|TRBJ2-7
TGTGCCCTAAGAGAGTCGGGACAGTCCTACGAGCAGTACTTC
CALRESGQSYEQYF
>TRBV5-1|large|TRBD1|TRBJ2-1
TGCGCCAGCAGCTTGGACTCAACAGGGGTCAATGAGCAGTTCTTC
CASSLDSTGVNEQFF
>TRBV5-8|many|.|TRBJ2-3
TGTGCCAGCAGCTTGATTCGGGAAACAGATACGCAGTATTTT
CASSLIRETDTQYF
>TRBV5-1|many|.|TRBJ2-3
TGCGCCAGCAGCTTGGATAACAGGGTGACAGATACGCAGTATTTT
CASSLDNRVTDTQYF
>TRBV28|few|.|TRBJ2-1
TGTGCCAGCAGTTGGACGGGAGCGTCCTACAATGAGCAGTTCTTC
CASSWTGASYNEQFF
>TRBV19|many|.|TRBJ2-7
TGTGCCAGTAGTAGTTCTCCCGGCCGGGCTACCTACGAGCAGTACTTC
CASSSSPGRATYEQYF
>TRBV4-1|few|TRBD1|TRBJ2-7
TGCGCGAGCAGCCAAGATCTATACAGGGGGATCTTCGAGAAGTACTTC
CASSQDLYRGIFEKYF
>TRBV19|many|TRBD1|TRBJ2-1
TGTGCCAGTAGGGGACAGTTTACGGATTGGAATGAGCAGTTCTTC
CASRGQFTDWNEQFF
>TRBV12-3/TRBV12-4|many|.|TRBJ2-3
TGTGCCAGCAGTCACCCCGTAGGGGGCACAGATACGCAGTATTTT
CASSHPVGGTDTQYF
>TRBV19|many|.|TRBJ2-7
TGTGCAGATATGGGGGGTCGAGGCGAGCAGTACTTC
CADMGGRGEQYF
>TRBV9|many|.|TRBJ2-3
TGTGCCAGCAGCCAGGGGGATACGCAGTATTTT
CASSQGDTQYF
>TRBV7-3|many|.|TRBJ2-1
TGTGCCAGCAGCTTATTCGCAGGAAATGAGCAGTTCTTC
CASSLFAGNEQFF
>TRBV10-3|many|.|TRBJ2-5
TGTGCCATCCTCAGGGGGGAGAATGGCCAAGAGACCCAGTACTTC
CAILRGENGQETQYF
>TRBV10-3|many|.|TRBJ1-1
TGTGCCATCAGTGAAGGTGTCAAGGGGAACACTGAAGCTTTCTTT
CAISEGVKGNTEAFF
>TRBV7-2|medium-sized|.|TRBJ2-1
TGTGCCAGCAGCTTAAACTACCACTATGAGCAGTTCTTC
CASSLNYHYEQFF
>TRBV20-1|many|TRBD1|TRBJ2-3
TGCAGTGCCCTGCGGACAGGGGGCCGGAATACGCAGTATTTT
CSALRTGGRNTQYF
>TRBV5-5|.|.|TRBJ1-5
TGTGCCAGCAGCTCAAGGGGAGGTACGCGCAATCAGCCCCACCATTTT
CASSSRGGTRNQPHHF
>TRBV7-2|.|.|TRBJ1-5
TGTGCCAGCAGCTTAGTTTCCTTGGGCGATCAGCCCCAGCATTTT
CASSLVSLGDQPQHF
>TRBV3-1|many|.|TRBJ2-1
TGTGCCAGCACCTCAACCGCCTCCTACAATGAGCAGTTCTTC
CASTSTASYNEQFF
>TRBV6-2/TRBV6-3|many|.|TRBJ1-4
TGTGCCAGCAGTCCACGTGGACGGAATAATGAAAAACTGTTTTTT
CASSPRGRNNEKLFF
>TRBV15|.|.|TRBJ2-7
TGTGCCACCAGCAGAGATTGGGGTGTTAGCCAGTACGAGCAGTACTTC
CATSRDWGVSQYEQYF
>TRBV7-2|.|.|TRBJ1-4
TGTGCCAGCAGCTTAGACGATACAGTCAATGAAAAACTGTTTTTT
CASSLDDTVNEKLFF
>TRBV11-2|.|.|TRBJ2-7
TGTGCCAGCAGCTTAGGTGGGGGCCTCGAGCAGTACTTC
CASSLGGGLEQYF